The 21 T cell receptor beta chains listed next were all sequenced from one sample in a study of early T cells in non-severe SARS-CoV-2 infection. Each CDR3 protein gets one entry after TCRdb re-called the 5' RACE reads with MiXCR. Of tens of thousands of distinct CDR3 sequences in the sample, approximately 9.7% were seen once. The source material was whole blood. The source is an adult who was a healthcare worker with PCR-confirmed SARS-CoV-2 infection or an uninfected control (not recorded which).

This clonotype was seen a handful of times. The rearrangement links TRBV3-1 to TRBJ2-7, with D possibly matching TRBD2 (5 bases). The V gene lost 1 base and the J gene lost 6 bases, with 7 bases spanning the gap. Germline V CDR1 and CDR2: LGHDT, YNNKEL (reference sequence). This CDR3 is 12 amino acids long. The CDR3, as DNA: TGTGCCAGCAGCCAAGGCGGAGGCGAGCAGTACTTC. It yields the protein CASSQGGGEQYF.

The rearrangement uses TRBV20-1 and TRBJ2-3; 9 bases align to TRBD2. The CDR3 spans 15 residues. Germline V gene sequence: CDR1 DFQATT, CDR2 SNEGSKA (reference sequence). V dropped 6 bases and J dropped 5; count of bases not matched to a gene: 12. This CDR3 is CSAPPAGGQIDTQYF. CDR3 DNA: TGCAGTGCCCCACCTGCGGGGGGGCAGATAGATACGCAGTATTTT.

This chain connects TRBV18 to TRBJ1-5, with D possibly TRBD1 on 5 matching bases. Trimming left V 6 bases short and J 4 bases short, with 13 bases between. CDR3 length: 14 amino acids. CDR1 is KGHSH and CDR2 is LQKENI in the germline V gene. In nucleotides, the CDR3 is TGTGCCAGCTCTCGTGCCGGGGGAAATCAGCCCCAGCATTTT. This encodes CASSRAGGNQPQHF.

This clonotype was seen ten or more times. Here the CDR3 reads CASSSLQGPRVQYF. The CDR3 coding sequence is TGTGCCAGCAGCTCCTTACAGGGGCCGAGGGTTCAGTACTTC. The chain couples TRBV11-2 to TRBJ2-4; 7 nucleotides line up with TRBD1. Germline loops: CDR1 SGHAT, CDR2 FQNNGV. The CDR3 is 14 residues long. After removal of 4 bases from V and 11 bases from J, the junction contained 11 bases not matched to a gene.

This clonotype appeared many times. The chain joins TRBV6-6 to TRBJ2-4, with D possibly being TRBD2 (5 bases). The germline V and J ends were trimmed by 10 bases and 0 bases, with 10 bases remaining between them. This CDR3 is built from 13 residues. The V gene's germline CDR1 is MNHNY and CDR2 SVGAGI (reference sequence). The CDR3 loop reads CAIGELAKNIQYF. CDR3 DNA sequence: TGTGCCATCGGGGAACTAGCCAAAAACATTCAGTACTTC.

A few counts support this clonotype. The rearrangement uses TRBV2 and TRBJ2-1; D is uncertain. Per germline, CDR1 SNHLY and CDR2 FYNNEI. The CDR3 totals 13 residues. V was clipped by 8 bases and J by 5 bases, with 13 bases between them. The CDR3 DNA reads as TGTGCCAGCCAGGTAGGACCTGACAATGAGCAGTTCTTC. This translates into CASQVGPDNEQFF.

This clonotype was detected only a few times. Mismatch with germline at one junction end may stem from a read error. CDR3 DNA sequence: TGCGCCAGCAGCCAAAGTCCACAGGGTAATGAAAAACTGTCTTTT. Amino acid sequence: CASSQSPQGNEKLSF. The V call is TRBV4-1, the J call TRBJ1-4; D may be TRBD1 (6 bases). The germline CDR1 and CDR2 sequences are MGHRA and YSYEKL. This CDR3 has 15 amino acids.

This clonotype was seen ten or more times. DNA of the CDR3: TGTGCCAGCAGTTTACGGCACACTGAAGCTTTCTTT. Encoded protein: CASSLRHTEAFF. The chain employs TRBV12-3 or TRBV12-4 and TRBJ1-1, with no clear D. The CDR3 is made up of 12 amino acids. V lost 2 bases, J lost 3 bases, and 4 bases lay in between.

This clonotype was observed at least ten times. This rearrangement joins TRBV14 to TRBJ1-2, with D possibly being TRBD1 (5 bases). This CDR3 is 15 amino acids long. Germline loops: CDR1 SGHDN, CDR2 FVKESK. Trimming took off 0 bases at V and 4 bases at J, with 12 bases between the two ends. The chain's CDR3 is CASSQEGAWGYGYTF. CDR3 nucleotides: TGTGCCAGCAGCCAAGAAGGGGCCTGGGGCTATGGCTACACCTTC.

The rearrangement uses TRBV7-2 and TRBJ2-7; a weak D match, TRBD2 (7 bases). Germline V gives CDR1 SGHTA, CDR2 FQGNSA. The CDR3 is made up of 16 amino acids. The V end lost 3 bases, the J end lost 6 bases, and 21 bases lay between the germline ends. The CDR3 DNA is TGTGCCAGCAGCTTCTCTCTTGGAGGGGGGGCGGTCGAGCAGTACTTC. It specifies CASSFSLGGGAVEQYF.

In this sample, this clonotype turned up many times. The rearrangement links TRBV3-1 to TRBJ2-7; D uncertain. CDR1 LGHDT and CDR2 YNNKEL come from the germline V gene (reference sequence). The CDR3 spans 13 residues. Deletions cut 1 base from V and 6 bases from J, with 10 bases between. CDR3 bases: TGTGCCAGCAGCCAAGGGATGGTCCGCGAGCAGTACTTC. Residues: CASSQGMVREQYF.

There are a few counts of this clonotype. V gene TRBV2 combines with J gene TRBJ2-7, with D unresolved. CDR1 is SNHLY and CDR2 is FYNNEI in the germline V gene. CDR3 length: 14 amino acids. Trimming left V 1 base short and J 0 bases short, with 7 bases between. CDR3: CASSEGKGSYEQYF. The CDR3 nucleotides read TGTGCCAGCAGTGAAGGGAAGGGCTCCTACGAGCAGTACTTC.

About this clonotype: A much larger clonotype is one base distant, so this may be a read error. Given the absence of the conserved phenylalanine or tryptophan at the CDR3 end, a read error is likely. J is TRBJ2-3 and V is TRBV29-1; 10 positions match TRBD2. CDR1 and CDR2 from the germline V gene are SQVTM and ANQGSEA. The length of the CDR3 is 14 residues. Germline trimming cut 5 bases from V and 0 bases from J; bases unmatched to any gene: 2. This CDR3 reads CSVLAGASTDTQYI. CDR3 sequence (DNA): TGCAGCGTTCTAGCGGGGGCAAGCACAGATACGCAGTATATT.

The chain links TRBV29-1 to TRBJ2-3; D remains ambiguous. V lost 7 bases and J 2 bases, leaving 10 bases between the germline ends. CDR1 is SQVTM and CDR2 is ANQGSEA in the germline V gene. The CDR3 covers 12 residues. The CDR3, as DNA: TGCAGCGGAACCAAGGACACAGATACGCAGTATTTT. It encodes CSGTKDTDTQYF.

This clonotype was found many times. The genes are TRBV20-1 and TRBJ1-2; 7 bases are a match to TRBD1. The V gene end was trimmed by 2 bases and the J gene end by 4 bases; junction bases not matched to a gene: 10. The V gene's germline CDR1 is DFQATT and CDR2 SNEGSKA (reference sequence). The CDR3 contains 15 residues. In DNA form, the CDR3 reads TGCAGTGCTAGACCTGGACAGGCCCTATCCTATGGCTACACCTTC. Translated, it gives CSARPGQALSYGYTF.

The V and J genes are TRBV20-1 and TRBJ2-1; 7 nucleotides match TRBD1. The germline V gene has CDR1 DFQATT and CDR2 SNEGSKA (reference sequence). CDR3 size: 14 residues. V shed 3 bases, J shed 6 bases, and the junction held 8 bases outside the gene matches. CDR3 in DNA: TGCAGTGCTAGTAGACAGGGTGAAGCCAATGAGCAGTTCTTC. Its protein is CSASRQGEANEQFF.

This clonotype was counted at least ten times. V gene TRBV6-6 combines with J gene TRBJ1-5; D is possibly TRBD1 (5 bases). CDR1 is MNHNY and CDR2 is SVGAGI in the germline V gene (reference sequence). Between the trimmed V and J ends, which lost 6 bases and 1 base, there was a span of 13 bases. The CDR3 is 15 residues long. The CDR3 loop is CASRGTGLSNQPQHF. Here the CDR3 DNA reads TGTGCCAGCAGGGGTACAGGTTTAAGCAATCAGCCCCAGCATTTT.

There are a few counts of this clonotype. CDR3 sequence: CASSLDPGNYGYTF. CDR3 nucleotide sequence: TGTGCCAGCAGCTTAGACCCAGGCAACTATGGCTACACCTTC. The chain combines TRBV7-2 with TRBJ1-2; D unclear. CDR3 size: 14 residues. Looked up from germline, CDR1 is SGHTA and CDR2 is FQGNSA. V was cut by 1 base and J by 2 bases, with 8 bases left in between. Looking up the rest from reference TRBV7-2 and TRBJ1-2 gives the full variable domain: GAGVSQSPSNKVTEKGKDVELRCDPISGHTALYWYRQSLGQGLEFLIYFQGNSAPDKSGLPSDRFSAERTGGSVSTLTIQRTQQEDSAVYLCASSLDPGNYGYTFGSGTRLTVV.

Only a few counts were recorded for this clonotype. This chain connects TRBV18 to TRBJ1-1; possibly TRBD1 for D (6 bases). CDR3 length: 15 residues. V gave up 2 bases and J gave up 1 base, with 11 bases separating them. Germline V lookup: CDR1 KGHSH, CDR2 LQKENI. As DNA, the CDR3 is TGTGCCAGCTCACCAATAGGACAGCCGAACACTGAAGCTTTCTTT. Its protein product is CASSPIGQPNTEAFF.

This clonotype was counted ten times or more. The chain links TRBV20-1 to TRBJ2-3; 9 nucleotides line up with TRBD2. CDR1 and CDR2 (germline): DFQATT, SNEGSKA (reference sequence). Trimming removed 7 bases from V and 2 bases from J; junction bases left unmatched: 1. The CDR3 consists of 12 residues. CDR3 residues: CSGGGVTDTQYF. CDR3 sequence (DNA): TGCAGTGGCGGGGGGGTCACAGATACGCAGTATTTT.

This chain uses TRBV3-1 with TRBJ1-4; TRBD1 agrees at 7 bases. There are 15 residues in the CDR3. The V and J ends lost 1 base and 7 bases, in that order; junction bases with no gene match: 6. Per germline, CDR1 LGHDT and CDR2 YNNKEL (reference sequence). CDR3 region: CASSQATGAGEKLFF. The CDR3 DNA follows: TGTGCCAGCAGCCAAGCCACAGGGGCCGGTGAAAAACTGTTTTTT.